Listed below are T cell receptor beta chains from one sample, sequenced in a study of circulating CD8 cells and anti-PD-1 response in melanoma. Using its own MiXCR run on the reads, TCRdb lists one record per CDR3 protein. The sample yields approximately 230 distinct CDR3 sequences, over 5% seen once. Specimen: CD8+ T cells from PBMCs, collected at baseline or after one month of anti-PD-1 therapy (not recorded which). These receptors were collected from a human donor with melanoma. Both conserved end residues are trimmed from each CDR3. Fields, in order: V gene, J gene, CDR3 protein.

v_gene: TRBV19; j_gene: TRBJ2-2; CDR3aa: ASSHRVDGELF
v_gene: TRBV28; j_gene: TRBJ1-2; CDR3aa: ASSLGGGNYGYT
v_gene: TRBV20-1; j_gene: TRBJ2-7; CDR3aa: SAPPSEAGGPPYEQY
v_gene: TRBV21-1; j_gene: TRBJ2-3; CDR3aa: ASSKGVDWARTDTQY
v_gene: TRBV20-1; j_gene: TRBJ2-3; CDR3aa: SAPIGGGGKDTQY
v_gene: TRBV2; j_gene: TRBJ1-4; CDR3aa: ASSDDRGMQLF
v_gene: TRBV2; j_gene: TRBJ1-4; CDR3aa: ASSDDMGMQLF
v_gene: TRBV29-1; j_gene: TRBJ2-7; CDR3aa: SAGTGDYEQY
v_gene: TRBV4-3; j_gene: TRBJ2-7; CDR3aa: ASSPFGGPYEQY
v_gene: TRBV4-1; j_gene: TRBJ2-2; CDR3aa: ASSPRTEGTGELF
v_gene: TRBV28; j_gene: TRBJ1-6; CDR3aa: ASRSTGTGISPLH
v_gene: TRBV12-3/TRBV12-4; j_gene: TRBJ2-7; CDR3aa: ASTRGRGYEQY
v_gene: TRBV7-6; j_gene: TRBJ2-1; CDR3aa: ASSKPGLAGYNEQF
v_gene: TRBV2; j_gene: TRBJ1-1; CDR3aa: ASGTSNTEAF
v_gene: TRBV25-1; j_gene: TRBJ1-2; CDR3aa: ASRGSGPTNYGYT
v_gene: TRBV4-3; j_gene: TRBJ2-7; CDR3aa: ASSQFGGPYEQY
v_gene: TRBV4-3; j_gene: TRBJ2-1; CDR3aa: ASSQDTAGSYNEQF
v_gene: TRBV6-1; j_gene: TRBJ1-6; CDR3aa: ASSEAYRANSPLH
v_gene: TRBV2; j_gene: TRBJ2-5; CDR3aa: ASSDKFQETQY
v_gene: TRBV18; j_gene: TRBJ2-7; CDR3aa: ASSPSISGASYEQY
v_gene: TRBV4-3; j_gene: TRBJ2-7; CDR3aa: ASSQGVGEPSYEQY
v_gene: TRBV19; j_gene: TRBJ1-1; CDR3aa: ASNHLRGTEAF
v_gene: TRBV4-1; j_gene: TRBJ2-3; CDR3aa: ASSLVDSYTDTQY
v_gene: TRBV2; j_gene: TRBJ2-7; CDR3aa: ASSERSLGSGEQY